The present T cell receptor (beta chain) was sequenced within a study of CD8 T cells in Susac syndrome. Reverse transcription of about 0.5 to 1 ug RNA used random hexamers. The TCR beta CDR3 was amplified by immunoSEQ multiplex PCR across 54 Vbeta, 13 Jbeta. TCRdb fed the immunoSEQ multiplex PCR reads into MiXCR, producing one record per CDR3 protein. The table has about 120,000 distinct CDR3 sequences, about 92% seen once. The CDR3 contains 14 residues. In germline, CDR1 is SGDLS, CDR2 YYNGEE. V lost 0 bases and J lost 0, with 7 bases in between. This clonotype has a handful of counts. This sequence was found in a human donor with multiple sclerosis. The gene calls are TRBV9 and TRBJ2-7; D unclear. Material: CD4+ T cells from PBMCs. This CDR3 is CASSVVGDSYEQYF. In DNA, the CDR3 is TGTGCCAGCAGCGTAGTGGGTGACTCCTACGAGCAGTACTTC.